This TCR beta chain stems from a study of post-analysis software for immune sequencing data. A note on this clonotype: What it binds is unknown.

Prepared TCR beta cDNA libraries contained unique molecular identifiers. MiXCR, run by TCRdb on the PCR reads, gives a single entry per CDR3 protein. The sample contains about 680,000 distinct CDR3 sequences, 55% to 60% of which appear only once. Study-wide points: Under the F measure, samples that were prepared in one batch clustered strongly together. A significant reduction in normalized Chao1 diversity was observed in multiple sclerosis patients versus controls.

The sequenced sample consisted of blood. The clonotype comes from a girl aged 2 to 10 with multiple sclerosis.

CDR3 in amino acids: CSVLGDWSYGYTF. The DNA of the CDR3 is TGCAGCGTCCTGGGGGATTGGAGCTATGGCTACACCTTC. J is TRBJ1-2 and V is TRBV29-1; possibly TRBD1 for D (5 bases). The V gene's germline CDR1 is SQVTM and CDR2 ANQGSEA. The ends were cut back, 6 bases at V and 4 bases at J, with 15 bases in the middle. The CDR3 consists of 13 residues.